Given below is one T cell receptor (beta chain) in context. V was trimmed by 1 base and J by 5 bases, leaving 6 bases between them. The CDR3 totals 13 residues. Looked up from germline, CDR1 is KGHSH and CDR2 is LQKENI. Using immunoSEQ multiplex PCR, the repertoire was profiled, and TCRdb retains in-frame clones only, with some absent. The sample includes about 140,000 clones, around 77% of them seen just once. The data are from a study of cytotoxic CD8 clonotypes in ibrutinib-treated CLL. This chain links TRBV18 with TRBJ2-1, with D hard to call. The sequencing here drew on PBMCs, taken after 12 months of ibrutinib treatment. This sequence was found in a human donor with chronic lymphocytic leukemia. The CDR3 is CASSPRGDNEQFF. The CDR3 region has the DNA TGTGCCAGCTCACCACGTGGGGACAATGAGCAGTTCTTC.